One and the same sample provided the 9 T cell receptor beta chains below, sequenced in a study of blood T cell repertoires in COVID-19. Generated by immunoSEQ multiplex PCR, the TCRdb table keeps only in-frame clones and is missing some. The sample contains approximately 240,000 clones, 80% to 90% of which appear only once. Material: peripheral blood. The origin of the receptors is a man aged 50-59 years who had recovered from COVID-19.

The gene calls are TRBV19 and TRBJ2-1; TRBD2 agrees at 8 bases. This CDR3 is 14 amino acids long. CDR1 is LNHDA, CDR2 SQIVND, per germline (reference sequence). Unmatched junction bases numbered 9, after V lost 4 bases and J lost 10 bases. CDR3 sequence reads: CASSRTSGVREQFF. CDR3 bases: TGTGCCAGTAGTAGAACTAGCGGAGTTAGGGAGCAGTTCTTC.

CDR3 bases: TGTGCCAGCAGTTTACGGGGCGGGGGCTCCTACGAGCAGTACTTC. As protein: CASSLRGGGSYEQYF. This chain joins TRBV28 and TRBJ2-7; 7 bases map to TRBD2. Germline CDR1 and CDR2: MDHEN and SYDVKM. V gave up 2 bases and J gave up 0 bases; unmatched junction bases: 4. The CDR3 is 15 residues long.

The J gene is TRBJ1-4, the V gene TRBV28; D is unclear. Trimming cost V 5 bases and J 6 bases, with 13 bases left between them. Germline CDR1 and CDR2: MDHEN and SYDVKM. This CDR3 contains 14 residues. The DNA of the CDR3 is TGTGCCAGCAGTAGAGGCCCGGGGTATGAAAAACTGTTTTTT. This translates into CASSRGPGYEKLFF. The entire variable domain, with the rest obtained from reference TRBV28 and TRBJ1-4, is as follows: DVKVTQSSRYLVKRTGEKVFLECVQDMDHENMFWYRQDPGLGLRLIYFSYDVKMKEKGDIPEGYSVSREKKERFSLILESASTNQTSMYLCASSRGPGYEKLFFGSGTQLSVL.

This CDR3 reads CASSSNRGFETQYF. As DNA, the CDR3 is TGTGCCAGCAGCTCGAACAGGGGGTTCGAGACCCAGTACTTC. J is TRBJ2-5 and V is TRBV11-2; 8 bases match TRBD1. Germline CDR1 reads SGHAT; CDR2 reads FQNNGV. This CDR3 comprises 14 residues. The J segment lost 5 bases and the V segment lost 4 bases, leaving 6 bases of the junction unmatched.

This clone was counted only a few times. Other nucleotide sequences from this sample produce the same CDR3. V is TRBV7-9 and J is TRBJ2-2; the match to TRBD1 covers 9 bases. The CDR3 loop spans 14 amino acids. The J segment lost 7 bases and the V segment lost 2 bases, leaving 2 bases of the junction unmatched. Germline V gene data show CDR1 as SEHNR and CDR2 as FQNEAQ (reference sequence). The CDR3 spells CASSLTGGIGELFF. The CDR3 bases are TGTGCCAGCAGCTTAACAGGGGGCATCGGGGAGCTGTTTTTT.

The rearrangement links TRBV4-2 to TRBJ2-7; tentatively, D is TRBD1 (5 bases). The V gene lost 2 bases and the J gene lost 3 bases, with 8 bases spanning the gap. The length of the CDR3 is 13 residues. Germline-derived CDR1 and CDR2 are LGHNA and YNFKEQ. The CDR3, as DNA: TGTGCCAGCAGCCAACCCGACAGCTACGAGCAGTACTTC. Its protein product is CASSQPDSYEQYF.

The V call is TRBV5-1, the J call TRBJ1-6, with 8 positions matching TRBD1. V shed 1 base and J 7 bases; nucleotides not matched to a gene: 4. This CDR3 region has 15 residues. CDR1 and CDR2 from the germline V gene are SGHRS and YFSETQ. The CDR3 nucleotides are TGCGCCAGCAGCTTGCAGGGGGCGCAAAATTCACCCCTCCACTTT. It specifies CASSLQGAQNSPLHF.

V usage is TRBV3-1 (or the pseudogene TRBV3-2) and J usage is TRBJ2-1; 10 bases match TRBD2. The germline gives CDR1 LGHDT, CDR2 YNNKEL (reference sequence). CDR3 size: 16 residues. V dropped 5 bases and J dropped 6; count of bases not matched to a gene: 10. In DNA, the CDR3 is TGTGCCAGCAGCATGCCGGGACTAGCGATCGCCAATGAGCAGTTCTTC. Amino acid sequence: CASSMPGLAIANEQFF.

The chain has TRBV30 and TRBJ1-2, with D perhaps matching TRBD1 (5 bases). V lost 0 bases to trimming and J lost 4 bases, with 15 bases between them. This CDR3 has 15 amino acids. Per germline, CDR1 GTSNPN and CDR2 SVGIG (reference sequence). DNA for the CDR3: TGTGCCTGGAGTGTACATCGGGCCGGGGGCTATGGCTACACCTTC. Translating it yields CAWSVHRAGGYGYTF.